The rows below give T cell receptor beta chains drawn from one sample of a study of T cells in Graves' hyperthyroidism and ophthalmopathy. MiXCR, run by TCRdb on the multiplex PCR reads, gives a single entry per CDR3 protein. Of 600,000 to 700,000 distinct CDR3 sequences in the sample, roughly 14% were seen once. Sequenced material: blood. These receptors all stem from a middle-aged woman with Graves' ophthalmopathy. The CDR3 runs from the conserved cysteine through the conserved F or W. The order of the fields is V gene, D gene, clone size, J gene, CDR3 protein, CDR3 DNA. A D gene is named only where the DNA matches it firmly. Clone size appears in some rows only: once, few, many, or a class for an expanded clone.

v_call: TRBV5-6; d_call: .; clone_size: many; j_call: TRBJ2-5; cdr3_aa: CASSPESVETQYF; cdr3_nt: TGTGCCAGCAGCCCGGAGTCGGTAGAGACCCAGTACTTC
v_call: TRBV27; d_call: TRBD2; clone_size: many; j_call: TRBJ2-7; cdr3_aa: CASTPRLSGRAGEQYF; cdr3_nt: TGTGCCAGCACCCCTCGTTTAAGCGGGAGGGCAGGGGAGCAGTACTTC
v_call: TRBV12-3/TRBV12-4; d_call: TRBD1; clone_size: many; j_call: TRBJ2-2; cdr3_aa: CASSLVTGGIGELFF; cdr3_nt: TGTGCCAGCAGTTTAGTGACAGGGGGCATCGGGGAGCTGTTTTTT
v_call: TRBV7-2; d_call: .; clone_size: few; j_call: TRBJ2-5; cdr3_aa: CASSPHSQETQYF; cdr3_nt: TGTGCCAGCAGCCCCCACAGTCAAGAGACCCAGTACTTC
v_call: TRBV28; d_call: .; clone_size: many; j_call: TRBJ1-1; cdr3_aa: CASSLDSLPEAFF; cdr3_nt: TGTGCCAGCAGTTTAGATAGTCTCCCTGAAGCTTTCTTT
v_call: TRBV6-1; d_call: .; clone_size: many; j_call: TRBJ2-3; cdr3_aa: CASSEAWGGTDTQYF; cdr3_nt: TGTGCCAGCAGTGAAGCGTGGGGGGGCACAGATACGCAGTATTTT
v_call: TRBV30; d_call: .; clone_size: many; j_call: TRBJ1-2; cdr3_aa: CAWSRGGGSGYTF; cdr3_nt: TGTGCCTGGTCCCGTGGCGGAGGTAGTGGCTACACCTTC
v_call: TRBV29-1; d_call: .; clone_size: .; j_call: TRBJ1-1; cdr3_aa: CSEITEAFF; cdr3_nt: TGCAGCGAAATTACTGAAGCTTTCTTT
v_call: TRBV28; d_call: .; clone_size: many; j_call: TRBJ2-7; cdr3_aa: CASSYQQGSYEQYF; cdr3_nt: TGTGCCAGCAGTTACCAGCAGGGGTCCTACGAGCAGTACTTC
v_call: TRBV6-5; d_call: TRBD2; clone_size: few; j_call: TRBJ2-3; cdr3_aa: CASSYPTSGNVDTQYF; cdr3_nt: TGTGCCAGCAGTTACCCCACTAGCGGGAATGTAGATACGCAGTATTTT
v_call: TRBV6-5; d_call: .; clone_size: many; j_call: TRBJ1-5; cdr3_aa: CASRSPQGPQHF; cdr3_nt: TGTGCCAGCAGATCCCCTCAAGGGCCCCAGCATTTT
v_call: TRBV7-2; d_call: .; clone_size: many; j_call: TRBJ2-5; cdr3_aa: CASSLVPLAETQYF; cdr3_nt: TGTGCCAGCAGCTTAGTACCTTTAGCGGAGACCCAGTACTTC
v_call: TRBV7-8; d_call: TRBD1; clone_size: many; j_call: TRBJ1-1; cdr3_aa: CASSSYRGRAEAFF; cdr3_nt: TGTGCCAGCAGCTCTTACAGGGGGCGGGCTGAAGCTTTCTTT
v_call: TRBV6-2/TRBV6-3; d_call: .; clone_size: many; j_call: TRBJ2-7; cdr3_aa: CASSYGGRGKYEQYF; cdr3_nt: TGTGCCAGCAGTTACGGCGGCAGGGGCAAGTACGAGCAGTACTTC
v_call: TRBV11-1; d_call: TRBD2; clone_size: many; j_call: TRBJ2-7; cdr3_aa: CASSFGTSGLSSYEQYF; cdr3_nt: TGTGCCAGCAGCTTCGGGACTAGCGGGCTAAGCTCCTACGAGCAGTACTTC
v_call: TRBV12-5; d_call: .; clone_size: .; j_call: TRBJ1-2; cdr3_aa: CASASNAYYGYTF; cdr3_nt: TGTGCTAGTGCCTCTAATGCTTACTATGGCTACACCTTC
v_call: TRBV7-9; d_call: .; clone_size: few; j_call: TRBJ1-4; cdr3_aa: CASRAKGVSEKLFF; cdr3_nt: TGTGCCAGCAGAGCTAAGGGGGTCTCTGAAAAACTGTTTTTT
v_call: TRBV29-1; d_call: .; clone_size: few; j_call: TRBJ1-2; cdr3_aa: CSVEVPGYGYTF; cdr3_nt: TGCAGCGTTGAAGTTCCAGGCTATGGCTACACCTTC
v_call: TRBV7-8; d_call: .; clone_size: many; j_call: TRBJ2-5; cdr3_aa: CASSPAGGREFQETQYF; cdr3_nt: TGTGCCAGCAGCCCCGCCGGGGGGCGGGAGTTTCAAGAGACCCAGTACTTC
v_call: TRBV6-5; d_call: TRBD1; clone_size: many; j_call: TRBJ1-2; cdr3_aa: CASSYGGQSNYGYTF; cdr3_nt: TGTGCCAGCAGTTACGGGGGACAGTCTAACTATGGCTACACCTTC
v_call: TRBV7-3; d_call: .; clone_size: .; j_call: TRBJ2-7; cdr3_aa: CASSQQQGSEQYF; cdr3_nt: TGTGCCAGCAGCCAACAACAGGGCAGCGAGCAGTACTTC
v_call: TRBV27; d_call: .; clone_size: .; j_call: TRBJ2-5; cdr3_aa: CASSAGGSNQETQYF; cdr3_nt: TGTGCCAGCAGCGCAGGGGGGTCAAACCAAGAGACCCAGTACTTC
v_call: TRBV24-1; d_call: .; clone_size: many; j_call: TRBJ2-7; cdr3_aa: CATSDSWRQYF; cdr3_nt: TGTGCCACCAGTGATTCCTGGCGGCAGTACTTC
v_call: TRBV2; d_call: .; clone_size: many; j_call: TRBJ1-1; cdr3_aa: CASRLTSRTEAFF; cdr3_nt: TGTGCCAGCAGGCTGACAAGCAGGACTGAAGCTTTCTTT
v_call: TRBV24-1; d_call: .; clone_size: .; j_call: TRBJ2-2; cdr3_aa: CATARGADTGELFF; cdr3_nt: TGTGCCACGGCCAGGGGGGCTGACACCGGGGAGCTGTTTTTT
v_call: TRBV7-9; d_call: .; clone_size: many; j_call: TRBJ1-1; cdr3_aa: CASSLEWTEAFF; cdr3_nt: TGTGCCAGCAGCTTAGAATGGACTGAAGCTTTCTTT
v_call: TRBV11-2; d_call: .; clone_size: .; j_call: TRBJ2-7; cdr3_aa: CASSLEGLTGRGREQYF; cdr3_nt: TGTGCCAGCAGCTTAGAGGGCCTGACAGGAAGGGGCCGCGAGCAGTACTTC
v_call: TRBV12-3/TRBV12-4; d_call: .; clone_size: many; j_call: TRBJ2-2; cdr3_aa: CASSYTAGRTNTGELFF; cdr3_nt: TGTGCCAGCAGCTATACGGCCGGACGGACAAACACCGGGGAGCTGTTTTTT
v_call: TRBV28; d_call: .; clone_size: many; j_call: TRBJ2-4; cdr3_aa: CASSLRDIPKNIQYF; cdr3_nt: TGTGCCAGCAGTTTGAGGGACATACCCAAAAACATTCAGTACTTC
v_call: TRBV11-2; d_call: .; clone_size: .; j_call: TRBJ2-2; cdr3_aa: CASSLFTTGELFF; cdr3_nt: TGTGCCAGCAGCTTATTTACCACCGGGGAGCTGTTTTTT
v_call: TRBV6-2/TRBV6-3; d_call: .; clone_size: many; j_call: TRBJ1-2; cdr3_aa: CASSYLRDYGYTF; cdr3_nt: TGTGCCAGCAGTTACTTACGGGACTATGGCTACACCTTC
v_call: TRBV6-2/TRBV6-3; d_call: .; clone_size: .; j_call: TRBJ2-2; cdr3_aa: CASSPSLSRELFF; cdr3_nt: TGTGCCAGCAGTCCGAGCCTTTCCCGGGAGCTGTTTTTT
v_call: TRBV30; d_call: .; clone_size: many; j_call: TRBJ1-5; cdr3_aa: CAWSIGIGNQPQHF; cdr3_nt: TGTGCCTGGAGTATCGGCATAGGCAATCAGCCCCAGCATTTT
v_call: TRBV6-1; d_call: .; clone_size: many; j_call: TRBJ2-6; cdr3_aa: CASSPDTLLSGANVLTF; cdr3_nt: TGTGCCAGCAGTCCAGACACCTTACTCTCTGGGGCCAACGTCCTGACTTTC
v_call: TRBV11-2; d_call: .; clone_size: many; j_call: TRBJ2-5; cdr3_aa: CASSFFQGYQETQYF; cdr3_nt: TGTGCCAGCAGCTTTTTTCAGGGGTACCAAGAGACCCAGTACTTC
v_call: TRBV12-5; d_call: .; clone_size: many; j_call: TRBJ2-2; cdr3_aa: CASGLPTRAGELFF; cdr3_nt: TGTGCTAGTGGTTTGCCCACAAGGGCCGGGGAGCTGTTTTTT
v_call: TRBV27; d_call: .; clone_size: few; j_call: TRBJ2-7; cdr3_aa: CASSLLLAGGEQYF; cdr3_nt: TGTGCCAGCAGTTTATTGCTAGCTGGGGGGGAGCAGTACTTC